What follows are 18 T cell receptor beta chains derived from one specimen sequenced in a study of cytomegalovirus exposure and HLA in healthy donors. The method was immunoSEQ multiplex PCR; TCRdb's version includes in-frame clones alone and lacks a portion of them. The sample shows more than 140,000 clones, approximately 88% of them seen only once. The sample taken for sequencing was PBMCs. The source of these receptors is a woman aged 18-30 years in good health and CMV-seropositive.

This clone came up once. V and J are TRBV19 and TRBJ1-2, with TRBD1 matching 7 bases. The length of the CDR3 is 14 residues. The V gene end was trimmed by 7 bases and the J gene end by 2 bases; junction bases not matched to a gene: 7. Germline CDR1 and CDR2: LNHDA and SQIVND (reference sequence). CDR3 amino acids: CASNRQGENYGYTF. CDR3 coding DNA: TGTGCCAGTAATAGACAGGGCGAGAACTATGGCTACACCTTC. Looking up the rest from reference TRBV19 and TRBJ1-2 gives the full variable domain: DGGITQSPKYLFRKEGQNVTLSCEQNLNHDAMYWYRQDPGQGLRLIYYSQIVNDFQKGDIAEGYSVSREKKESFPLTVTSAQKNPTAFYLCASNRQGENYGYTFGSGTRLTVV.

V and J are TRBV4-1 and TRBJ2-1; the D gene is possibly TRBD2 (6 bases). V lost 1 base, J lost 5 bases, and 18 bases lay in between. Germline CDR1 and CDR2: MGHRA and YSYEKL. The CDR3 totals 17 residues. In DNA form, the CDR3 reads TGCGCCAGCAGCCAAGTTAGGGACTTCGATCTTGACAATGAGCAGTTCTTC. Its translation is CASSQVRDFDLDNEQFF.

This chain joins TRBV28 and TRBJ1-3; D might be TRBD1 (6 bases). The germline V and J ends were trimmed by 3 bases and 0 bases, with 18 bases remaining between them. The germline gives CDR1 MDHEN, CDR2 SYDVKM. The CDR3 is 18 amino acids. In nucleotides, the CDR3 is TGTGCCAGCAGTTTGAATTGGGGGCCCCAGTCCTCTGGAAACACCATATATTTT. Its translation: CASSLNWGPQSSGNTIYF.

V is TRBV5-6 and J is TRBJ2-3, with 9 bases identical to TRBD1. The ends lost 2 bases at V and 3 bases at J; junction bases unmatched: 4. CDR3 length: 15 amino acids. Germline CDR1 is SGHDT and CDR2 is YYEEEE. CDR3 DNA: TGTGCCAGCAGCTTAAGGACAGGGGTGACAGATACGCAGTATTTT. It yields the protein CASSLRTGVTDTQYF.

V and J are TRBV6-6 and TRBJ2-7; 9 bases fit TRBD1. Germline CDR1 and CDR2: MNHNY and SVGAGI (reference sequence). V lost 6 bases to trimming and J lost 4 bases; unmatched junction nucleotides: 10. CDR3 size: 15 residues. The CDR3 region has the DNA TGTGCCAGCAGACCGCCCCGGGACAGGGCTTACGAGCAGTACTTC. This sequence encodes CASRPPRDRAYEQYF.

The count of this clone is one. CDR3 nucleotides: TGTGCCAGCAGTCTCAGTGACTCTGGAAACACCATATATTTT. As protein: CASSLSDSGNTIYF. J is TRBJ1-3 and V is TRBV6-5; D gene unclear. Germline CDR1 reads MNHEY; CDR2 reads SVGAGI. Trimming removed 5 bases from V and 0 bases from J, with 8 bases in between. The CDR3 contains 14 residues.

The chain carries TRBV11-2 and TRBJ2-7, with a possible D match to TRBD2 (5 bases). This CDR3 comprises 15 residues. The V and J ends lost 1 base and 0 bases respectively, with 10 bases between them. Germline loops: CDR1 SGHAT, CDR2 FQNNGV. In DNA form, the CDR3 reads TGTGCCAGCAGCTTAGGGCGGGCTAACTCCTACGAGCAGTACTTC. The encoded protein is CASSLGRANSYEQYF.

The chain links TRBV30 to TRBJ1-2, with TRBD1 identical over 8 bases. V shed 2 bases, J shed 2 bases, and the junction held 7 bases outside the gene matches. This CDR3 region has 15 residues. Germline values: CDR1 GTSNPN, CDR2 SVGIG (reference sequence). In DNA, the CDR3 is TGTGCCTGGAGTCAACGGACAGGGTTCAACTATGGCTACACCTTC. Translated, it gives CAWSQRTGFNYGYTF.

V gene TRBV18 combines with J gene TRBJ1-4; TRBD1 matches 8 bases. The length of the CDR3 is 14 residues. CDR1 is KGHSH, CDR2 LQKENI, per germline. The V segment lost 2 bases and the J segment 7 bases; nucleotides outside the gene matches: 3. The CDR3 sequence: CASSPSRGLEKLFF. CDR3 coding DNA: TGTGCCAGCTCACCAAGCAGGGGGCTTGAAAAACTGTTTTTT.

The CDR3 sequence is CATSPRRQASSTYRPNEKLFF. CDR3 nucleotides: TGTGCCACCAGCCCCCGGAGGCAGGCCTCCTCTACCTATCGCCCGAATGAAAAACTGTTTTTT. The V gene is TRBV15, the J gene TRBJ1-4; no firm D call. V lost 5 bases and J lost 5, with 33 bases in between. Germline V gene data show CDR1 as LNHNV and CDR2 as YYDKDF (reference sequence). This CDR3 comprises 21 residues.

This chain joins TRBV19 and TRBJ2-1, with D possibly matching TRBD1 (7 bases). The germline CDR1 and CDR2 sequences are LNHDA and SQIVND (reference sequence). There are 12 residues in the CDR3. The ends were cut back, 5 bases at V and 8 bases at J, with 10 bases in the middle. The CDR3 region has the DNA TGTGCCAGTAGTCCAGGGGGGCATGAGCAGTTCTTC. It specifies CASSPGGHEQFF.

The J gene is TRBJ2-5, the V gene TRBV27, with D perhaps matching TRBD2 (5 bases). From germline, CDR1 is MNHEY and CDR2 SMNVEV (reference sequence). The CDR3 covers 13 residues. Trimming left V 6 bases short and J 2 bases short, with 10 bases between. The CDR3 nucleotides are TGTGCCAGCAGCCGGAGGCCGCAAGAGACCCAGTACTTC. This sequence encodes CASSRRPQETQYF.

With regard to this clone: The sample holds other DNA sequences that translate to the same CDR3. The chain employs TRBV5-1 and TRBJ1-5; 7 bases are a match to TRBD1. The CDR3 covers 14 residues. V trimming: 0 bases; J trimming: 6 bases; junction bases outside the gene matches: 3. Germline lookup yields CDR1 SGHRS and CDR2 YFSETQ. CDR3 residues: CASSLGQGGQPQHF. As DNA, the CDR3 is TGCGCCAGCAGCTTGGGACAGGGAGGTCAGCCCCAGCATTTT.

V is TRBV5-6 and J is TRBJ2-7, with TRBD1 matching over 7 bases. CDR1 is SGHDT, CDR2 YYEEEE, per germline. The CDR3 sequence is 17 residues long. V lost 0 bases, J lost 7 bases, and 16 bases stayed unmatched. CDR3: CASSLEGAGGFMVEQYF. The CDR3 nucleotides read TGTGCCAGCAGCTTGGAGGGGGCAGGAGGTTTCATGGTGGAGCAGTACTTC.

The gene calls are TRBV9 and TRBJ2-1; 7 bases line up with TRBD2. The CDR3 runs to 15 residues. V was pared by 3 bases and J by 1 base, with 4 bases of the junction left unmatched. Looked up from germline, CDR1 is SGDLS and CDR2 is YYNGEE. CDR3 in amino acids: CASSAAGPSYNEQFF. CDR3 in DNA: TGTGCCAGCAGCGCAGCGGGACCTTCCTACAATGAGCAGTTCTTC.

The rearrangement links TRBV5-1 to TRBJ2-5; no definite D call. Germline CDR1 and CDR2: SGHRS and YFSETQ. Trimming took 2 bases from V and 2 from J, leaving 10 bases between them. The CDR3 is 14 residues long. CDR3 bases: TGCGCCAGCAGCTTAGCTCCACCACAAGAGACCCAGTACTTC. This codes for CASSLAPPQETQYF. Filled out from reference TRBV5-1 and TRBJ2-5, the complete variable domain reads KAGVTQTPRYLIKTRGQQVTLSCSPISGHRSVSWYQQTPGQGLQFLFEYFSETQRNKGNFPGRFSGRQFSNSRSEMNVSTLELGDSALYLCASSLAPPQETQYFGPGTRLLVL.

The V and J genes are TRBV11-3 and TRBJ2-3; D is perhaps TRBD2 (5 bases). V lost 5 bases, J lost 1 base, and 22 bases lay in between. Per the germline V gene, CDR1 is SGHNT and CDR2 is YENEEA. The CDR3 sequence is 18 residues long. The CDR3 DNA is TGTGCCAGCAGCCAACGACGGCCGGGGAGATTGGGCACAGATACGCAGTATTTT. Translated: CASSQRRPGRLGTDTQYF.

The CDR3, as DNA: TGTGCCAGCAGCCCCAGCGGGATCAGCACAGATACGCAGTATTTT. Translation gives CASSPSGISTDTQYF. This rearrangement joins TRBV7-6 to TRBJ2-3, with 7 bases lining up with TRBD2. Losses at the gene ends were 5 bases for V and 0 bases for J; bases not matched to a gene: 5. This CDR3 is 15 amino acids long. Germline V gives CDR1 SGHVS, CDR2 FNYEAQ.